One and the same sample provided the 23 T cell receptor beta chains below, sequenced in a study of T cell responses to AZD1222 COVID-19 vaccine. Clones were read by immunoSEQ multiplex PCR, and TCRdb kept only the in-frame ones, dropping some. The sample lists approximately 160,000 clones, roughly 88% occurring once. The material was peripheral blood, obtained on day 0 of AZD1222 vaccination. The receptors derive from an adult in good health.

A remark on this clone: The sample holds other DNA sequences that translate to the same CDR3. The chain combines TRBV25-1 with TRBJ2-6; D possibly corresponds to TRBD2 (6 bases). There are 16 residues in the CDR3. Germline V gives CDR1 MGHDK, CDR2 SYGVNS. Deletions cut 0 bases from V and 4 bases from J, with 10 bases between. The CDR3 DNA is TGTGCCAGCAGTGAATACGGGGGATCAGGGGCCAACGTCCTGACTTTC. Translating it yields CASSEYGGSGANVLTF.

The rearrangement joins TRBV4-3 to TRBJ1-5; D ambiguous. Between the trimmed V and J ends, which lost 1 base and 10 bases, there was a span of 17 bases. Germline CDR1 and CDR2: LGHNA and YSLEER. The CDR3 covers 15 residues. The CDR3 loop reads CASSQGTEPLRPQHF. Here the CDR3 DNA reads TGCGCCAGCAGCCAAGGAACGGAGCCACTGAGACCCCAGCATTTT.

V and J are TRBV27 and TRBJ1-1, with TRBD1 matching 9 bases. The CDR3 is made up of 13 amino acids. V trimming: 5 bases; J trimming: 6 bases; junction bases outside the gene matches: 4. CDR1 is MNHEY, CDR2 SMNVEV, per germline (reference sequence). CDR3 coding DNA: TGTGCCAGCAGTCGGGACAGGGAACCTGAAGCTTTCTTT. This sequence encodes CASSRDREPEAFF.

The gene calls are TRBV6-6 and TRBJ2-7; tentatively, D is TRBD1 or TRBD2 (5 bases each). V lost 0 bases and J 2 bases, leaving 8 bases between the germline ends. Germline assignment: CDR1 MNHNY and CDR2 SVGAGI (reference sequence). This CDR3 has 14 amino acids. CDR3 nucleotide sequence: TGTGCCAGCAGTTACTCGGGGACGGCCTACGAGCAGTACTTC. Translating gives CASSYSGTAYEQYF.

The V gene is TRBV2, the J gene TRBJ1-1; TRBD1 is a possible D gene (5 bases). There are 14 residues in the CDR3. The germline V gene encodes CDR1 SNHLY and CDR2 FYNNEI. Trimming took off 0 bases at V and 9 bases at J, with 14 bases between the two ends. This CDR3 reads CASSEAWSGDQAFF. CDR3 bases: TGTGCCAGCAGTGAAGCTTGGTCTGGGGACCAAGCTTTCTTT. Full variable domain (rest looked up from reference TRBV2 and TRBJ1-1): EPEVTQTPSHQVTQMGQEVILRCVPISNHLYFYWYRQILGQKVEFLVSFYNNEISEKSEIFDDQFSVERPDGSNFTLKIRSTKLEDSAMYFCASSEAWSGDQAFFGQGTRLTVV.

The chain is built from TRBV27 and TRBJ2-3; TRBD2 matches 8 bases. Germline CDR1 MNHEY, CDR2 SMNVEV (reference sequence). The CDR3 sequence is 15 residues long. The junction had 3 bases not matched to a gene; V was cut back by 2 bases and J by 2 bases. CDR3 loop: CASSLGSGITDTQYF. The CDR3 DNA reads as TGTGCCAGCAGTTTAGGTAGCGGGATCACAGATACGCAGTATTTT.

The chain has TRBV15 and TRBJ2-5; 8 nucleotides align to TRBD1. Losses at the gene ends were 0 bases for V and 5 bases for J; bases not matched to a gene: 5. The CDR3 runs 15 residues. Looked up from germline, CDR1 is LNHNV and CDR2 is YYDKDF (reference sequence). The CDR3 sequence is CATSREGQGLETQYF. As DNA, the CDR3 is TGTGCCACCAGCAGAGAAGGACAGGGCCTGGAGACCCAGTACTTC.

This clone was recorded once. The chain employs TRBV19 and TRBJ1-2; D is undetermined. CDR3 size: 13 residues. V gave up 9 bases and J gave up 8 bases, with 19 bases separating them. Germline loops: CDR1 LNHDA, CDR2 SQIVND (reference sequence). CDR3 bases: TGTGCCAGCCTACCGGACGGTATAGAGGGCTACACCTTC. It specifies CASLPDGIEGYTF.

This clone was counted a few times. This chain uses TRBV19 with TRBJ1-5; no clear D. CDR1 and CDR2 (germline): LNHDA, SQIVND (reference sequence). This CDR3 spans 12 amino acids. V was pared by 2 bases and J by 4 bases, with 3 bases between. The CDR3 here is CASSIINQPQHF. CDR3 sequence (DNA): TGTGCCAGTAGTATAATTAATCAGCCCCAGCATTTT. Full variable domain (outside the CDR3, taken from reference TRBV19 and TRBJ1-5): DGGITQSPKYLFRKEGQNVTLSCEQNLNHDAMYWYRQDPGQGLRLIYYSQIVNDFQKGDIAEGYSVSREKKESFPLTVTSAQKNPTAFYLCASSIINQPQHFGDGTRLSIL.

The rearrangement joins TRBV5-3 to TRBJ1-1; D not certain. TRBV5-3 is an ORF, and what it does is uncertain. V lost 3 bases and J 8 bases, leaving 20 bases between the germline ends. The CDR3 totals 15 residues. The CDR3 DNA follows: TGTGCCAGAAGCTCCCACCGGACCCGAGGGAAGGAAGCTTTCTTT. Amino acids: CARSSHRTRGKEAFF.

The chain recombines TRBV9 with TRBJ2-1; a possible D gene is TRBD2 (5 bases). Trimming took 4 bases from V and 8 from J, leaving 19 bases between them. The length of the CDR3 is 15 residues. CDR1 SGDLS and CDR2 YYNGEE come from the germline V gene. The CDR3 reads CASSPLAEGYDEQFF. In DNA form, the CDR3 reads TGTGCCAGCAGCCCTCTAGCAGAAGGGTACGATGAGCAGTTCTTC.

The table lists this clone with a count of one. This chain links TRBV6-1 with TRBJ1-6; 7 positions agree with TRBD1. The V segment lost 4 bases and the J segment 7 bases; nucleotides outside the gene matches: 10. Germline V gene data show CDR1 as MNHNS and CDR2 as SASEGT. The length of the CDR3 is 16 residues. In DNA form, the CDR3 reads TGTGCCAGCAGTGGGGGGGCCAGGGGGTCGAATTCACCCCTCCACTTT. Amino acids: CASSGGARGSNSPLHF.

The chain employs TRBV28 and TRBJ2-3; D may be TRBD1 (5 bases). CDR1 MDHEN and CDR2 SYDVKM come from the germline V gene. Trimming took 3 bases from V and 4 from J, leaving 20 bases between them. This CDR3 is built from 17 residues. The CDR3 loop reads CASSFPIKFQGADTQYF. In DNA, the CDR3 is TGTGCCAGCAGTTTCCCCATAAAGTTCCAAGGGGCAGATACGCAGTATTTT.

A single count supports this clone. The chain has TRBV27 and TRBJ1-6; D uncertain. The CDR3 is 16 amino acids. Trimming pared 4 bases from V and 7 bases from J, leaving 17 bases between. The germline V gene has CDR1 MNHEY and CDR2 SMNVEV (reference sequence). The CDR3 bases are TGTGCCAGCAGTTCCCCAAGCCGACACTGGAATTCACCCCTCCACTTT. It is translated as CASSSPSRHWNSPLHF.

CDR3 residues: CASSPSGLAGETQYF. CDR3 in DNA: TGTGCCAGCAGCCCATCAGGACTAGCCGGAGAGACCCAGTACTTC. This rearrangement joins TRBV7-6 to TRBJ2-5; 8 bases are a match to TRBD2. Germline-derived CDR1 and CDR2 are SGHVS and FNYEAQ. V shed 5 bases and J 4 bases; nucleotides not matched to a gene: 9. The CDR3 is 15 residues long.

The chain joins TRBV4-1 to TRBJ1-6; 9 nucleotides agree with TRBD1. The CDR3 runs to 17 residues. From germline, CDR1 is MGHRA and CDR2 YSYEKL. With 0 bases clipped from V and 10 bases from J, the junction kept 10 bases outside the gene matches. CDR3 protein: CASSQEVTGQGRSPLHF. CDR3 DNA sequence: TGCGCCAGCAGCCAAGAAGTAACGGGACAGGGAAGATCACCCCTCCACTTT.

This chain joins TRBV28 and TRBJ2-7; possible D gene TRBD1, 5 bases. V shed 3 bases and J shed 4 bases, with 13 bases lying between them. The CDR3 runs to 14 residues. Germline CDR1 and CDR2: MDHEN and SYDVKM. CDR3 in amino acids: CASSLPGPGYEQYF. CDR3 nucleotide sequence: TGTGCCAGCAGTTTGCCAGGGCCAGGTTACGAGCAGTACTTC.

The chain combines TRBV6-1 with TRBJ2-7, with 7 bases identical to TRBD2. J lost 1 base, V lost 4 bases, and 7 bases had no gene match. The CDR3 is 15 amino acids. Germline V lookup: CDR1 MNHNS, CDR2 SASEGT. The CDR3 DNA reads as TGTGCCAGCAGTGCAGCGGGACTACATTCCTACGAGCAGTACTTC. Translating gives CASSAAGLHSYEQYF.

The genes are TRBV11-3 and TRBJ2-3; no definite D call. This CDR3 region has 13 residues. V was cut by 2 bases and J by 2 bases, with 5 bases left in between. CDR1 and CDR2 from the germline V gene are SGHNT and YENEEA. For the CDR3, the DNA is TGTGCCAGCAGCTTACCGGTCACAGATACGCAGTATTTT. Protein sequence: CASSLPVTDTQYF.

The V and J genes are TRBV28 and TRBJ2-7, with D perhaps TRBD1 or TRBD2 (6 bases each). V gave up 3 bases and J gave up 4 bases, with 13 bases separating them. The germline V gene has CDR1 MDHEN and CDR2 SYDVKM. The CDR3 sequence is 14 residues long. The CDR3 spells CASSFVRGTYEQYF. For the CDR3, the DNA is TGTGCCAGCAGTTTCGTACGCGGGACATACGAGCAGTACTTC.

CDR3 amino acids: CASSSSGGYGYTF. Here the CDR3 DNA reads TGTGCCAGCAGCTCTTCAGGGGGCTATGGCTACACCTTC. The V and J genes are TRBV11-3 and TRBJ1-2; 7 bases match TRBD1. V lost 4 bases to trimming and J lost 4 bases; unmatched junction nucleotides: 3. This CDR3 region has 13 residues. The germline gives CDR1 SGHNT, CDR2 YENEEA. Full variable domain (remainder filled in from reference TRBV11-3 and TRBJ1-2): EAGVVQSPRYKIIEKKQPVAFWCNPISGHNTLYWYLQNLGQGPELLIRYENEEAVDDSQLPKDRFSAERLKGVDSTLKIQPAELGDSAVYLCASSSSGGYGYTFGSGTRLTVV.

This chain connects TRBV7-2 to TRBJ1-1; 7 bases are a match to TRBD1. Germline loops: CDR1 SGHTA, CDR2 FQGNSA. J gave up 1 base and V 6 bases, and 5 bases lay outside the gene matches. CDR3 length equals 14 residues. In DNA, the CDR3 is TGTGCCAGCAGGCGGGGACAGTCGAACACTGAAGCTTTCTTT. It codes for CASRRGQSNTEAFF. Looking up the rest from reference TRBV7-2 and TRBJ1-1 gives the full variable domain: GAGVSQSPSNKVTEKGKDVELRCDPISGHTALYWYRQSLGQGLEFLIYFQGNSAPDKSGLPSDRFSAERTGGSVSTLTIQRTQQEDSAVYLCASRRGQSNTEAFFGQGTRLTVV.

The CDR3 DNA sequence: TGTGCCAGCAGCGCGCGACTAGGCTCTTACGAGCAGTACTTC. The encoded protein is CASSARLGSYEQYF. J is TRBJ2-7 and V is TRBV9, with D possibly TRBD2 on 6 matching bases. Trimming took off 3 bases at V and 4 bases at J, with 14 bases between the two ends. This CDR3 has 14 amino acids. Germline V gene lookup returns CDR1 SGDLS and CDR2 YYNGEE.